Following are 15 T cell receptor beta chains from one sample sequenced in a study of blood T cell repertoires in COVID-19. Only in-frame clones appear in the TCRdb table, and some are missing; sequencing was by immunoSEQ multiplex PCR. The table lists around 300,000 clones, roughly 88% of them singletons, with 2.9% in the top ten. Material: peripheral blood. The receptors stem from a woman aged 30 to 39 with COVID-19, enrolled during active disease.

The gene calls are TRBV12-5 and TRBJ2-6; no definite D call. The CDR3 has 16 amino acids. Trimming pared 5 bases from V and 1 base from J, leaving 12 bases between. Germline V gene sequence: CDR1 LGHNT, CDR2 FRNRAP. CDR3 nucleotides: TGTGCTAGTGGTCCAGGATACAGTTCTGGGGCCAACGTCCTGACTTTC. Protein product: CASGPGYSSGANVLTF. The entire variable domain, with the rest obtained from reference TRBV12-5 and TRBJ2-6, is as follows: DARVTQTPRHKVTEMGQEVTMRCQPILGHNTVFWYRQTMMQGLELLAYFRNRAPLDDSGMPKDRFSAEMPDATLATLKIQPSEPRDSAVYFCASGPGYSSGANVLTFGAGSRLTVL.

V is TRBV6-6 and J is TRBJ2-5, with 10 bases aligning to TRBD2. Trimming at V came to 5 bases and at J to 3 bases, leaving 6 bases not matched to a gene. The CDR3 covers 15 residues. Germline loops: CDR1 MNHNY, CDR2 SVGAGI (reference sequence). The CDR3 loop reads CASSASGSVEETQYF. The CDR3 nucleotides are TGTGCCAGCAGTGCTAGCGGGAGCGTGGAAGAGACCCAGTACTTC.

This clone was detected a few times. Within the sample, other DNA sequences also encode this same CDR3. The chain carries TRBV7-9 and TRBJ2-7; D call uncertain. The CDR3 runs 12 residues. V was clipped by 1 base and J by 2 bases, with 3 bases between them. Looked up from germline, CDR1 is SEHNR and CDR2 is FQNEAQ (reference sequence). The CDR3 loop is CASSLGAYEQYF. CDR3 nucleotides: TGTGCCAGCAGCTTAGGAGCCTACGAGCAGTACTTC.

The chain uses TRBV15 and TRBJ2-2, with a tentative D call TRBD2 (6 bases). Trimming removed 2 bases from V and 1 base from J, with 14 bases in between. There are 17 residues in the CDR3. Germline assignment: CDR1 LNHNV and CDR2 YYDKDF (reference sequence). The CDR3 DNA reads TGTGCCACCAGCAGAAAACAACTAGCCCTGAACACCGGGGAGCTGTTTTTT. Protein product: CATSRKQLALNTGELFF.

CDR3 bases: TGTGCCAGCAGCGCTAGAGGGACAGGGGGCGTCACAGATACGCAGTATTTT. This sequence encodes CASSARGTGGVTDTQYF. The J gene is TRBJ2-3, the V gene TRBV9; the match to TRBD1 covers 12 bases. Germline V lookup: CDR1 SGDLS, CDR2 YYNGEE. J lost 2 bases, V lost 3 bases, and 7 bases had no gene match. The length of the CDR3 is 17 residues.

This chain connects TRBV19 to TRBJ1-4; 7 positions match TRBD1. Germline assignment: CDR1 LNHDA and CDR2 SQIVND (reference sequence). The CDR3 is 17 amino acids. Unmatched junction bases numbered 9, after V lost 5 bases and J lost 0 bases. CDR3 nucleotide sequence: TGTGCCAGTAGTTATGGGGGACAGCCAACAACTAATGAAAAACTGTTTTTT. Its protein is CASSYGGQPTTNEKLFF. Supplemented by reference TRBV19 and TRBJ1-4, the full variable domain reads DGGITQSPKYLFRKEGQNVTLSCEQNLNHDAMYWYRQDPGQGLRLIYYSQIVNDFQKGDIAEGYSVSREKKESFPLTVTSAQKNPTAFYLCASSYGGQPTTNEKLFFGSGTQLSVL.

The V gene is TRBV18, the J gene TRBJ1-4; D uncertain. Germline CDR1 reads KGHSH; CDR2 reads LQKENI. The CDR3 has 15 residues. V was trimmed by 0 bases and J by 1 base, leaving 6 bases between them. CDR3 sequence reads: CASSPPGGTNEKLFF. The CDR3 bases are TGTGCCAGCTCACCACCCGGAGGAACTAATGAAAAACTGTTTTTT. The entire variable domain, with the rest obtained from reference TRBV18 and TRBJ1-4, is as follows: NAGVMQNPRHLVRRRGQEARLRCSPMKGHSHVYWYRQLPEEGLKFMVYLQKENIIDESGMPKERFSAEFPKEGPSILRIQQVVRGDSAAYFCASSPPGGTNEKLFFGSGTQLSVL.

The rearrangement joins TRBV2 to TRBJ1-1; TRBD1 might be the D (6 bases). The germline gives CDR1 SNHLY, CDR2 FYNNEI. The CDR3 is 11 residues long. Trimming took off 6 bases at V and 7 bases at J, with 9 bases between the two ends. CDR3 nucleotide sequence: TGTGCCAGCAGCGACAGGTTTGAAGCTTTCTTT. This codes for CASSDRFEAFF.

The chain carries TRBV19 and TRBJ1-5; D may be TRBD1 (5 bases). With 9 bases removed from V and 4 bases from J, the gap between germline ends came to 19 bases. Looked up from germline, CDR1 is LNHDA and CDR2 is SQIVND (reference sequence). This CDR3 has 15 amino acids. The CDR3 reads CASNSQGGRNQPQHF. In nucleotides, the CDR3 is TGTGCCAGCAATTCGCAGGGTGGGCGGAATCAGCCCCAGCATTTT.

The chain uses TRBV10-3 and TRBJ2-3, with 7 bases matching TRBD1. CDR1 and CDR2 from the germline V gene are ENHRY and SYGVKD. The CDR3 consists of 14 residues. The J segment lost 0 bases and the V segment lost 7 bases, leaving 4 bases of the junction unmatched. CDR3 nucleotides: TGTGCCATCAACGAGGGGGCTAGCACAGATACGCAGTATTTT. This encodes CAINEGASTDTQYF.

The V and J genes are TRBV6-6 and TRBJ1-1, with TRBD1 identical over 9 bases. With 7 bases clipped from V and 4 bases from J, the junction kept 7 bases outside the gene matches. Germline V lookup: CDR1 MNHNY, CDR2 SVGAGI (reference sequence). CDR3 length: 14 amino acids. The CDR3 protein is CASMPSTGGTEAFF. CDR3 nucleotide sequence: TGTGCCAGCATGCCATCGACAGGGGGCACTGAAGCTTTCTTT.

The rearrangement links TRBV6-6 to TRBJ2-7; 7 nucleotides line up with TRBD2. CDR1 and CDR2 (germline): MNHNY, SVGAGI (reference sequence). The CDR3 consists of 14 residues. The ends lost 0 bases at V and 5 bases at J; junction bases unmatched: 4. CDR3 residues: CASSYSNRGDEQYF. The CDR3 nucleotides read TGTGCCAGCAGTTACTCGAACCGGGGGGACGAGCAGTACTTC.

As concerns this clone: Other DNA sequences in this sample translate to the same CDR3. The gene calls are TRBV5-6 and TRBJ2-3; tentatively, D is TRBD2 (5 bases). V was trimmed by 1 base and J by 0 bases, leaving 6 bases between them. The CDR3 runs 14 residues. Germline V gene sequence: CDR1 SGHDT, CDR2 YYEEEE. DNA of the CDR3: TGTGCCAGCAGCTTGCCGGGGAGCACAGATACGCAGTATTTT. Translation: CASSLPGSTDTQYF.

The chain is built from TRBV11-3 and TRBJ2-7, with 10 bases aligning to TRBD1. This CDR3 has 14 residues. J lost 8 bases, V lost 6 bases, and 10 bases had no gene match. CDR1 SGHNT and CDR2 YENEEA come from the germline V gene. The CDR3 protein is CASSSGTGDLKQYF. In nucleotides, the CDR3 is TGTGCCAGCAGTTCCGGGACAGGGGATCTCAAGCAGTACTTC.

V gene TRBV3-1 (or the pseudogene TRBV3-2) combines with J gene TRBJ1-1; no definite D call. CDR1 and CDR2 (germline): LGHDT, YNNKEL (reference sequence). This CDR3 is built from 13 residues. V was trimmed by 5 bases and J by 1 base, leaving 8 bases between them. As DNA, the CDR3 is TGTGCCAGCAGCACAAACGAGAACACTGAAGCTTTCTTT. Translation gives CASSTNENTEAFF.